One sample yielded the 19 T cell receptor beta chains listed below, sequenced in a study of OX40 agonist ivuxolimab in advanced cancers. Library generation was performed with the immunoSEQ multiplex PCR assay. Imported from immuneACCESS, the table was reduced by TCRdb to in-frame sequences with V and J called. These copies leave out some clones; in studies compared against another copy, an unresolved V gene accounts for under half, and the cause of the remainder is not known. The sample records under 55,000 clones, roughly 83% of which are singletons. The ten largest clones take up 9.5% to 15% of the sample. Material: CD4+ or CD8+ T cells sorted from blood, obtained in a trial of the OX40 agonist ivuxolimab. The receptors originated from an adult with an advanced solid tumor such as melanoma, head and neck, liver or kidney cancer.

This sequence joins TRBV7-2 and TRBJ2-1; D not resolved. The V gene lost 3 bases and the J gene lost 2 bases, with 11 bases spanning the gap. The CDR3 is made up of 15 amino acids. CDR1 SGHTA and CDR2 FQGNSA come from the germline V gene. CDR3 DNA sequence: TGTGCCAGCAGCTTGTTGATGGGCCCCTACAATGAGCAGTTCTTC. Amino acids: CASSLLMGPYNEQFF. Together with reference TRBV7-2 and TRBJ2-1, the CDR3 gives the full variable domain: GAGVSQSPSNKVTEKGKDVELRCDPISGHTALYWYRQSLGQGLEFLIYFQGNSAPDKSGLPSDRFSAERTGGSVSTLTIQRTQQEDSAVYLCASSLLMGPYNEQFFGPGTRLTVL.

This clone was found once. The chain joins TRBV7-2 to TRBJ2-3; D remains unclear. The germline gives CDR1 SGHTA, CDR2 FQGNSA. Trimming cost V 4 bases and J 4 bases, with 9 bases left between them. The CDR3 is 13 residues long. For the CDR3, the DNA is TGTGCCAGCAGCTCTGGGGTGTCAGATACGCAGTATTTT. The encoded protein is CASSSGVSDTQYF.

J is TRBJ1-5 and V is TRBV19; 7 bases align to TRBD1. Germline CDR1 LNHDA, CDR2 SQIVND (reference sequence). V trimming: 6 bases; J trimming: 4 bases; junction bases outside the gene matches: 3. The CDR3 runs to 13 residues. The chain's CDR3 is CASSSTGNQPQHF. The CDR3 DNA reads as TGTGCCAGTAGCTCGACAGGGAATCAGCCCCAGCATTTT.

The genes are TRBV18 and TRBJ2-4; D possibly corresponds to TRBD2 (6 bases). CDR1 KGHSH and CDR2 LQKENI come from the germline V gene. This CDR3 comprises 15 residues. V lost 1 base and J 9 bases, leaving 16 bases between the germline ends. The CDR3, as DNA: TGTGCCAGCTCACCACTCAGGCAGCCCGGGAGCATTCAGTACTTC. The encoded protein is CASSPLRQPGSIQYF.

This CDR3 is CAWSVLSGGASSYNEQFF. The CDR3 DNA sequence: TGTGCCTGGAGTGTACTAAGCGGGGGGGCGAGCTCCTACAATGAGCAGTTCTTC. The V call is TRBV30, the J call TRBJ2-1, with 10 bases matching TRBD2. In germline, CDR1 is GTSNPN, CDR2 SVGIG (reference sequence). This CDR3 region has 18 residues. V lost 0 bases to trimming and J lost 0 bases; unmatched junction nucleotides: 8.

The chain recombines TRBV5-1 with TRBJ2-2; 8 bases are a match to TRBD1. The V and J ends lost 4 bases and 4 bases, in that order; junction bases with no gene match: 3. The V gene's germline CDR1 is SGHRS and CDR2 YFSETQ. This CDR3 has 14 residues. The CDR3 loop is CASSIQGATGELFF. For the CDR3, the DNA is TGCGCCAGCAGCATCCAGGGGGCCACCGGGGAGCTGTTTTTT.

Notes on this clone: This CDR3 is also generated by other DNA sequences in the sample. The chain uses TRBV7-2 and TRBJ2-1; TRBD2 might be the D (5 bases). Trimming pared 3 bases from V and 7 bases from J, leaving 10 bases between. Germline CDR1 reads SGHTA; CDR2 reads FQGNSA. The CDR3 is made up of 13 amino acids. For the CDR3, the DNA is TGTGCCAGCAGCTTGGCAGGCGGGAATGAGCAGTTCTTC. It specifies CASSLAGGNEQFF.

This clone was counted once. The V gene is TRBV10-3, the J gene TRBJ2-3; 10 bases are shared with TRBD2. The V gene end was trimmed by 7 bases and the J gene end by 1 base; junction bases not matched to a gene: 5. Germline values: CDR1 ENHRY, CDR2 SYGVKD. The length of the CDR3 is 15 residues. The DNA for the CDR3 is TGTGCCATCACTTCCGGGACTAGCGGCACAGATACGCAGTATTTT. Translated, it gives CAITSGTSGTDTQYF.

V is TRBV2 and J is TRBJ2-1; TRBD2 aligns across 7 bases. From germline, CDR1 is SNHLY and CDR2 FYNNEI. There are 15 residues in the CDR3. Losses at the gene ends were 5 bases for V and 4 bases for J; bases not matched to a gene: 8. In nucleotides, the CDR3 is TGTGCCAGCAGTCTTGGTACTAGCGAATACAATGAGCAGTTCTTC. Amino acid sequence: CASSLGTSEYNEQFF.

This chain links TRBV15 with TRBJ2-3; 9 nucleotides match TRBD2. CDR1 LNHNV and CDR2 YYDKDF come from the germline V gene (reference sequence). With 10 bases clipped from V and 0 bases from J, the junction kept 11 bases outside the gene matches. The CDR3 runs 16 residues. This CDR3 is CAIQAASGMSTDTQYF. CDR3 in DNA: TGTGCCATACAAGCGGCTAGCGGGATGAGCACAGATACGCAGTATTTT.

The V call is TRBV7-6, the J call TRBJ2-5; D is uncertain. Between the trimmed V and J ends, which lost 4 bases and 5 bases, there was a span of 8 bases. This CDR3 spans 12 amino acids. Germline CDR1 and CDR2: SGHVS and FNYEAQ. The CDR3 sequence is CASSSSGETQYF. The CDR3 region has the DNA TGTGCCAGCAGCTCCTCTGGGGAGACCCAGTACTTC. The full variable domain, its missing parts supplied by reference TRBV7-6 and TRBJ2-5, is GAGVSQSPRYKVTKRGQDVALRCDPISGHVSLYWYRQALGQGPEFLTYFNYEAQQDKSGLPNDRFSAERPEGSISTLTIQRTEQRDSAMYRCASSSSGETQYFGPGTRLLVL.

This clone was observed a handful of times. This chain uses TRBV5-1 with TRBJ2-1; TRBD2 agrees at 10 bases. V dropped 5 bases and J dropped 0; count of bases not matched to a gene: 8. There are 17 residues in the CDR3. Germline V gene lookup returns CDR1 SGHRS and CDR2 YFSETQ. The CDR3 here is CASRDTSGKSSYNEQFF. DNA for the CDR3: TGCGCCAGCAGGGATACTAGCGGGAAGAGCTCCTACAATGAGCAGTTCTTC.

The chain carries TRBV6-5 and TRBJ1-1; D ambiguous. Germline lookup yields CDR1 MNHEY and CDR2 SVGAGI. V was cut by 2 bases and J by 5 bases, with 12 bases left in between. CDR3 size: 14 residues. The CDR3 coding sequence is TGTGCCAGCAGTTACGCGGAGAAGGGAACTGAAGCTTTCTTT. This gives the protein CASSYAEKGTEAFF.

This clone was seen a few times. The chain joins TRBV7-9 to TRBJ2-1; D is unresolved. V shed 0 bases and J shed 9 bases, with 3 bases lying between them. The CDR3 totals 11 residues. Per germline, CDR1 SEHNR and CDR2 FQNEAQ (reference sequence). The CDR3 nucleotides are TGTGCCAGCAGCTTAGCGGGTGAGCAGTTCTTC. Protein: CASSLAGEQFF.

The chain links TRBV2 to TRBJ1-6; D remains unclear. This CDR3 region has 14 residues. Germline V gene lookup returns CDR1 SNHLY and CDR2 FYNNEI. Between the trimmed V and J ends, which lost 3 bases and 7 bases, there was a span of 10 bases. The CDR3 DNA sequence: TGTGCCAGCAGTGAGGGTCAAGGGAATTCACCCCTCCACTTT. Translation gives CASSEGQGNSPLHF.

This clone is classed as medium-sized. The V and J genes are TRBV7-9 and TRBJ2-1; a weak D match, TRBD2 (5 bases). The CDR3 runs 16 residues. The V gene lost 4 bases and the J gene lost 0 bases, with 13 bases spanning the gap. Germline loops: CDR1 SEHNR, CDR2 FQNEAQ (reference sequence). This CDR3 reads CASSSSSPSSYNEQFF. The DNA for the CDR3 is TGTGCCAGCAGCTCATCTAGCCCAAGCTCCTACAATGAGCAGTTCTTC.

The V call is TRBV28, the J call TRBJ1-3; the D gene is possibly TRBD1 (5 bases). Germline V lookup: CDR1 MDHEN, CDR2 SYDVKM. The CDR3 runs 15 residues. Trimming took off 5 bases at V and 0 bases at J, with 11 bases between the two ends. This CDR3 is CASSPDSTSGNTIYF. The CDR3 DNA sequence: TGTGCCAGCAGTCCAGACAGTACCTCTGGAAACACCATATATTTT. The full variable domain, rest sourced from reference TRBV28 and TRBJ1-3, is DVKVTQSSRYLVKRTGEKVFLECVQDMDHENMFWYRQDPGLGLRLIYFSYDVKMKEKGDIPEGYSVSREKKERFSLILESASTNQTSMYLCASSPDSTSGNTIYFGEGSWLTVV.

The V call is TRBV7-2, the J call TRBJ2-5, with D hard to call. The CDR3 is 14 amino acids. V was clipped by 8 bases and J by 1 base, with 14 bases between them. Germline CDR1 SGHTA, CDR2 FQGNSA. The CDR3 loop is CASGLYGPQETQYF. In DNA, the CDR3 is TGTGCCAGCGGGTTATACGGGCCCCAAGAGACCCAGTACTTC.

In its sample, this clone is medium-sized. This rearrangement joins TRBV6-6 to TRBJ1-3, with TRBD1 matching over 7 bases. Losses at the gene ends were 8 bases for V and 2 bases for J; bases not matched to a gene: 3. The germline CDR1 and CDR2 sequences are MNHNY and SVGAGI (reference sequence). The CDR3 spans 13 residues. As DNA, the CDR3 is TGTGCCAGCCGAGACAGGGCTGGAAACACCATATATTTT. It codes for CASRDRAGNTIYF.